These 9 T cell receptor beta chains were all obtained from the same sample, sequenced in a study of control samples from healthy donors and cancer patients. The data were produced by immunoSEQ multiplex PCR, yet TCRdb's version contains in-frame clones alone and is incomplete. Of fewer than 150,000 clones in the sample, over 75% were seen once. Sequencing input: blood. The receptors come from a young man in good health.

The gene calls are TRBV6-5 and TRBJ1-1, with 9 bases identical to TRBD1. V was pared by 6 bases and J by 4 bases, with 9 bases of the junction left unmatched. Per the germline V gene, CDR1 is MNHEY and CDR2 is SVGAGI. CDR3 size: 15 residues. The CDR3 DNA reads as TGTGCCAGCAGAATGGACAGGGGCGGGGGCACTGAAGCTTTCTTT. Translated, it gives CASRMDRGGGTEAFF.

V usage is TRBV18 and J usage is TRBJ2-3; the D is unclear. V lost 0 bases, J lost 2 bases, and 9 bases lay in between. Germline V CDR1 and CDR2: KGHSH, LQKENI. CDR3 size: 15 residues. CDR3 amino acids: CASSPPLDLTDTQYF. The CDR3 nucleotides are TGTGCCAGCTCACCACCTCTGGACCTCACAGATACGCAGTATTTT.

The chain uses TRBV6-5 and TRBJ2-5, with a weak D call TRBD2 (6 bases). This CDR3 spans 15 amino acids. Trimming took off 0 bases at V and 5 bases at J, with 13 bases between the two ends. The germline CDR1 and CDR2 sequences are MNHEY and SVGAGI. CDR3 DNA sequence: TGTGCCAGCAGTTACTCGATGGGGAGGAGGGAGACCCAGTACTTC. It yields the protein CASSYSMGRRETQYF.

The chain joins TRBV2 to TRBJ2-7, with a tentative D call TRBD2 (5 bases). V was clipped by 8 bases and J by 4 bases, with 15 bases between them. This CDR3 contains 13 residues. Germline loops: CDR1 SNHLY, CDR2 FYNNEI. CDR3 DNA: TGTGCCAGCTCGGTGGAGGCGCGGTACGAGCAGTACGTC. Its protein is CASSVEARYEQYV.

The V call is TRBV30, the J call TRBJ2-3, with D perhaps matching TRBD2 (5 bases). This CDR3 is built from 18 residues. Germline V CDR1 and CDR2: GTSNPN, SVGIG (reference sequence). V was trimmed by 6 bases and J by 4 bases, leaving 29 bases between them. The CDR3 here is CACRWQPRVGSRPDTQYF. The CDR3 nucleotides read TGTGCCTGCCGTTGGCAGCCGCGCGTAGGGAGTAGGCCAGATACGCAGTATTTT. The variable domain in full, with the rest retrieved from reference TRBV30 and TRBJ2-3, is SQTIHQWPATLVQPVGSPLSLECTVEGTSNPNLYWYRQAAGRGLQLLFYSVGIGQISSEVPQNLSASRPQDRQFILSSKKLLLSDSGFYLCACRWQPRVGSRPDTQYFGPGTRLTVL.

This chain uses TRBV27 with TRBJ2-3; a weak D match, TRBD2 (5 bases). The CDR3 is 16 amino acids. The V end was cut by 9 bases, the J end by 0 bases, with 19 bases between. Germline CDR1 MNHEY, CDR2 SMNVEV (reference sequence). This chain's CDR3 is CASRKVGEKSTDTQYF. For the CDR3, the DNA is TGTGCCAGTCGTAAGGTCGGGGAGAAGAGCACAGATACGCAGTATTTT.

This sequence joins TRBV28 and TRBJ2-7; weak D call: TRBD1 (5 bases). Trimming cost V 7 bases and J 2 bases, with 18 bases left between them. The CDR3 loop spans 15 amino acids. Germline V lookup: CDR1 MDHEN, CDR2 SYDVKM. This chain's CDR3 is CASTHLVRQPYEQYV. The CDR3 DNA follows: TGTGCCAGCACCCACCTGGTGAGACAGCCCTACGAGCAGTACGTC.

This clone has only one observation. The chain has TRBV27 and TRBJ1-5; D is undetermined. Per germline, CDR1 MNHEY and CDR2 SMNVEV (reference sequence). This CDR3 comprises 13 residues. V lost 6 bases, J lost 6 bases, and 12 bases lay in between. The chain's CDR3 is CASSPLIGQPQHF. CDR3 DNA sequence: TGTGCCAGCAGCCCCCTTATCGGTCAGCCCCAGCATTTT.

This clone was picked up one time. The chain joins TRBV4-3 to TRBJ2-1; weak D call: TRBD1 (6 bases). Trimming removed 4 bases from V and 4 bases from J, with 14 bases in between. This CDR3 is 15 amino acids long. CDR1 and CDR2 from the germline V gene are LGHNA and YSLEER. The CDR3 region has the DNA TGCGCCAGCAGCCCCCGGACAGCAGAATACAATGAGCAGTTCTTC. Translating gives CASSPRTAEYNEQFF.